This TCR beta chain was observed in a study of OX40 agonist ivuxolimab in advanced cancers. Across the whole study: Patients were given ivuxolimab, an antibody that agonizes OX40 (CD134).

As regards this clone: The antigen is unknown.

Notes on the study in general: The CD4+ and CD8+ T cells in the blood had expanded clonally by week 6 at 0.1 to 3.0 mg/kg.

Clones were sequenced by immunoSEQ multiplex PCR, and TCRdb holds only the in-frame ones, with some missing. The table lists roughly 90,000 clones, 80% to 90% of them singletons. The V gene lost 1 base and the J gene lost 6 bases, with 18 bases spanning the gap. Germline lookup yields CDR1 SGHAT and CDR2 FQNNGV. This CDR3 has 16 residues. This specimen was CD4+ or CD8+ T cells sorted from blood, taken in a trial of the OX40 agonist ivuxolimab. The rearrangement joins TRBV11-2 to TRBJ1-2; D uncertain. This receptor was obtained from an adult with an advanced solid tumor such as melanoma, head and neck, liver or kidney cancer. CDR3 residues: CASSLGMGRGKDGYTF. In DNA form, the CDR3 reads TGTGCCAGCAGCTTAGGAATGGGTCGGGGAAAAGATGGCTACACCTTC.